Each of the 5 T cell receptor beta chains below was sequenced from the same sample in a study of blood T cell repertoires in COVID-19. Only in-frame clones appear in the TCRdb table, and some are missing; sequencing was by immunoSEQ multiplex PCR. The sample records fewer than 250,000 clones, more than 85% being singletons. Sequenced input: peripheral blood. The receptors here all came from a man in his 60s with COVID-19, enrolled during active disease.

This clone was seen only once. The gene calls are TRBV11-2 and TRBJ1-3; a possible D gene is TRBD1 (6 bases). Germline V CDR1 and CDR2: SGHAT, FQNNGV. The CDR3 contains 18 residues. Trimming took 4 bases from V and 3 from J, leaving 22 bases between them. CDR3 amino acids: CASSSSPGWGRLGNTIYF. CDR3 coding DNA: TGTGCCAGCAGCTCCTCCCCCGGTTGGGGGCGTCTTGGAAACACCATATATTTT.

This rearrangement joins TRBV4-2 to TRBJ2-7; D perhaps matches TRBD1 (5 bases). CDR1 and CDR2 from the germline V gene are LGHNA and YNFKEQ. With 5 bases removed from V and 0 bases from J, the gap between germline ends came to 14 bases. This CDR3 has 15 amino acids. The DNA of the CDR3 is TGTGCCAGCAGCTTCTACAGGTCTCTCTCCTACGAGCAGTACTTC. This translates into CASSFYRSLSYEQYF.

V and J are TRBV12-3 or TRBV12-4 and TRBJ1-1; TRBD1 matches at 9 bases. J gave up 0 bases and V 8 bases, and 1 base lay outside the gene matches. CDR3 length: 13 residues. CDR3 sequence reads: CASGTGLNTEAFF. The CDR3 nucleotides read TGTGCCAGCGGGACAGGGCTGAACACTGAAGCTTTCTTT.

The table lists this clone with a few counts. This sequence joins TRBV2 and TRBJ2-7, with D perhaps matching TRBD1 (5 bases). Germline V gene lookup returns CDR1 SNHLY and CDR2 FYNNEI. The germline V and J ends were trimmed by 8 bases and 2 bases, with 10 bases remaining between them. This CDR3 spans 12 amino acids. The CDR3 reads CASGDRPYEQYF. CDR3 bases: TGTGCCAGCGGAGACAGACCCTACGAGCAGTACTTC. Full variable domain (outside the CDR3, taken from reference TRBV2 and TRBJ2-7): EPEVTQTPSHQVTQMGQEVILRCVPISNHLYFYWYRQILGQKVEFLVSFYNNEISEKSEIFDDQFSVERPDGSNFTLKIRSTKLEDSAMYFCASGDRPYEQYFGPGTRLTVT.

With respect to this clone: One end of the junction varies from germline; a read error may be responsible. The CDR3 is CASSLGQGAPHHF. As DNA, the CDR3 is TGTGCCAGCAGTTTGGGGCAGGGCGCCCCCCACCACTTT. The chain combines TRBV27 with TRBJ1-6, with TRBD1 as a possible D gene (5 bases). The CDR3 is 13 residues long. Germline V gene sequence: CDR1 MNHEY, CDR2 SMNVEV (reference sequence).